This T cell receptor beta chain was retrieved from a study of T cells in localized non-small cell lung cancer. Comment on this clone: Antigen unknown.

Study conclusions and caveats: Blood T cell density predicted longer survival; adjacent-lung clonality, shorter. Uninvolved adjacent lung showed peak T cell clonality, exceeding tumor.

The length of the CDR3 is 12 residues. From germline, CDR1 is SGHDT and CDR2 YYEEEE. V lost 4 bases, J lost 5 bases, and 9 bases lay in between. Produced via immunoSEQ multiplex PCR; TCRdb's table is partial and in-frame only. The sample carries roughly 24,000 clones, approximately 84% recorded once. The rearrangement links TRBV5-6 to TRBJ2-5; D possibly corresponds to TRBD2 (5 bases). The sequence was collected from a man aged 35-75 years with stage III squamous cell lung carcinoma. Specimen: peripheral blood, collected before any cancer treatment. The CDR3 spells CASSPGGETQYF. DNA for the CDR3: TGTGCCAGCAGCCCTGGAGGCGAGACCCAGTACTTC.